This entry lists 28 T cell receptor beta chains sequenced from one sample in a study of technical replicates of blood from several donors. Using immunoSEQ multiplex PCR, the repertoire was profiled, and TCRdb retains in-frame clones only, with some absent. The sample lists tens of thousands of clones, roughly 94% occurring once. Sequenced sample: T cells isolated from PBMCs. These receptors were taken from a human donor in good health.

This clone appeared a single time. V and J are TRBV29-1 and TRBJ2-1; D perhaps matches TRBD1 (6 bases). Germline V gene lookup returns CDR1 SQVTM and CDR2 ANQGSEA. The ends were cut back, 7 bases at V and 8 bases at J, with 15 bases in the middle. The length of the CDR3 is 12 residues. The CDR3 DNA reads TGCAGCGGACAGATGGGGGCCGATGAGCAGTTCTTC. Protein: CSGQMGADEQFF.

The chain recombines TRBV7-8 with TRBJ2-5; TRBD1 agrees at 7 bases. Trimming removed 5 bases from V and 0 bases from J; junction bases left unmatched: 12. CDR3 length: 17 amino acids. The germline gives CDR1 SGHVS, CDR2 FQNEAQ. The DNA for the CDR3 is TGTGCCAGCAGCAAGGACAGGTCCCTCCCGTACCAAGAGACCCAGTACTTC. Translated, it gives CASSKDRSLPYQETQYF.

The genes are TRBV7-9 and TRBJ2-3; unclear D gene. V shed 10 bases and J shed 0 bases, with 8 bases lying between them. Germline V lookup: CDR1 SEHNR, CDR2 FQNEAQ (reference sequence). The CDR3 is 12 residues long. The CDR3 DNA reads TGTGCCACCTCTGTGAGCACAGATACGCAGTATTTT. This gives the protein CATSVSTDTQYF.

The CDR3 here is CASSIRAAGTGVKNIQYF. The CDR3 coding sequence is TGTGCCAGCAGTATTAGGGCAGCCGGGACAGGTGTCAAAAACATTCAGTACTTC. V and J are TRBV11-2 and TRBJ2-4, with TRBD1 identical over 8 bases. Trimming cost V 6 bases and J 3 bases; bases outside gene matches: 16. Germline values: CDR1 SGHAT, CDR2 FQNNGV. The CDR3 runs to 18 residues.

The chain links TRBV5-1 to TRBJ1-1; D not resolved. Per the germline V gene, CDR1 is SGHRS and CDR2 is YFSETQ. There are 14 residues in the CDR3. V lost 0 bases and J 5 bases, leaving 11 bases between the germline ends. The CDR3 DNA sequence: TGCGCCAGCAGCTTGGAGTTCCGGGGTACTGAAGCTTTCTTT. This codes for CASSLEFRGTEAFF.

As DNA, the CDR3 is TGCGCCAGCAGCTTAGGTTTGGGAAGGCGGGGATATGCCTACGAGCAGTACTTC. It specifies CASSLGLGRRGYAYEQYF. The J gene is TRBJ2-7, the V gene TRBV5-1, with D perhaps TRBD2 (6 bases). This CDR3 region has 18 residues. Germline V lookup: CDR1 SGHRS, CDR2 YFSETQ. V was pared by 2 bases and J by 2 bases, with 23 bases between.

V usage is TRBV6-5 and J usage is TRBJ1-5; 8 bases fit TRBD1. The CDR3 consists of 14 residues. With 5 bases clipped from V and 4 bases from J, the junction kept 4 bases outside the gene matches. Germline loops: CDR1 MNHEY, CDR2 SVGAGI. CDR3 loop: CASSQGAGNQPQHF. CDR3 nucleotides: TGTGCCAGCAGTCAGGGGGCTGGTAATCAGCCCCAGCATTTT.

The rearrangement joins TRBV6-5 to TRBJ2-7, with TRBD2 identical over 8 bases. J gave up 4 bases and V 5 bases, and 7 bases lay outside the gene matches. Germline-derived CDR1 and CDR2 are MNHEY and SVGAGI. The CDR3 loop spans 14 amino acids. The CDR3 region is CASSPTSGGYEQYF. The CDR3 DNA reads TGTGCCAGCAGTCCAACTAGCGGTGGTTACGAGCAGTACTTC.

The chain links TRBV5-4 to TRBJ2-7, with D tentatively TRBD1 (6 bases). The CDR3 is made up of 13 amino acids. Germline loops: CDR1 SGHNT, CDR2 YYREEE (reference sequence). Trimming pared 3 bases from V and 6 bases from J, leaving 13 bases between. For the CDR3, the DNA is TGTGCCAGCAGCTCTGACAGGTTCGGCGAGCAGTACTTC. It translates to CASSSDRFGEQYF.

The J gene is TRBJ2-5, the V gene TRBV9; 10 positions agree with TRBD2. CDR1 and CDR2 (germline): SGDLS, YYNGEE. V was pared by 0 bases and J by 9 bases, with 8 bases of the junction left unmatched. The CDR3 is 15 amino acids. CDR3 amino acids: CASSVEEAGGPAQYF. In DNA, the CDR3 is TGTGCCAGCAGCGTAGAGGAAGCGGGGGGGCCTGCCCAGTACTTC. The full variable domain, completed using reference TRBV9 and TRBJ2-5, is DSGVTQTPKHLITATGQRVTLRCSPRSGDLSVYWYQQSLDQGLQFLIQYYNGEERAKGNILERFSAQQFPDLHSELNLSSLELGDSALYFCASSVEEAGGPAQYFGPGTRLLVL.

This clone was counted once. CDR3 protein: CASSYLTGTHWGYTF. The CDR3 DNA is TGTGCCAGCAGTTACCTAACCGGGACTCACTGGGGTTACACCTTC. The rearrangement links TRBV6-5 to TRBJ1-2, with D possibly being TRBD1 (5 bases). V dropped 2 bases and J dropped 11 bases, with 21 bases sitting between them. The length of the CDR3 is 15 residues. Germline assignment: CDR1 MNHEY and CDR2 SVGAGI.

The chain combines TRBV10-1 with TRBJ1-1; 7 nucleotides match TRBD1. Germline loops: CDR1 WNHNN, CDR2 SYGVQD (reference sequence). The CDR3 spans 14 residues. With 3 bases clipped from V and 4 bases from J, the junction kept 5 bases outside the gene matches. The CDR3 sequence: CASSDDRDITEAFF. CDR3 DNA sequence: TGCGCCAGCAGTGATGACAGGGATATCACTGAAGCTTTCTTT.

The chain combines TRBV7-8 with TRBJ1-4; a weak D match, TRBD1 (5 bases). CDR3 size: 16 residues. Germline CDR1 reads SGHVS; CDR2 reads FQNEAQ. Trimming cost V 0 bases and J 11 bases, with 19 bases left between them. CDR3 sequence reads: CASSLARGRPAVKLFF. DNA of the CDR3: TGTGCCAGCAGCTTAGCGCGGGGACGACCGGCGGTGAAACTGTTTTTT.

This chain uses TRBV5-1 with TRBJ2-7; TRBD2 aligns across 11 bases. The CDR3 has 17 residues. V lost 2 bases to trimming and J lost 2 bases; unmatched junction nucleotides: 9. The germline CDR1 and CDR2 sequences are SGHRS and YFSETQ. The CDR3 DNA follows: TGCGCCAGCAGCTTCCGTAGCGGGAGGGGGGCGACCTACGAGCAGTACTTC. It codes for CASSFRSGRGATYEQYF.

The chain couples TRBV10-1 to TRBJ2-1; D gene ambiguous. CDR3 size: 16 residues. Deletions cut 0 bases from V and 0 bases from J, with 9 bases between. CDR1 is WNHNN, CDR2 SYGVQD, per germline (reference sequence). The CDR3 is CASSESIFSSYNEQFF. The CDR3, as DNA: TGCGCCAGCAGTGAGTCCATTTTCAGCTCCTACAATGAGCAGTTCTTC.

The J gene is TRBJ2-3, the V gene TRBV9, with 7 bases aligning to TRBD1. Trimming took 0 bases from V and 2 from J; bases not matched to a gene: 15. From germline, CDR1 is SGDLS and CDR2 YYNGEE. This CDR3 is built from 19 residues. The CDR3 is CASSVEGNWGTASTDTQYF. Written as DNA, the CDR3 is TGTGCCAGCAGCGTAGAAGGGAATTGGGGGACAGCATCCACAGATACGCAGTATTTT.

This clone has just one count. The chain carries TRBV5-1 and TRBJ2-5, with unresolved D. The germline gives CDR1 SGHRS, CDR2 YFSETQ. V was cut by 7 bases and J by 3 bases, with 10 bases left in between. The CDR3 has 12 amino acids. CDR3 bases: TGCGCCAGCTACGCGTACGAAGAGACCCAGTACTTC. It is translated as CASYAYEETQYF.

The chain couples TRBV15 to TRBJ2-4; the match to TRBD2 covers 8 bases. The CDR3 is made up of 19 amino acids. The junction had 17 bases not matched to a gene; V was cut back by 0 bases and J by 7 bases. Germline V lookup: CDR1 LNHNV, CDR2 YYDKDF (reference sequence). CDR3 loop: CATSRDRAPGGGFINIQYF. The CDR3 coding sequence is TGTGCCACCAGCAGAGATAGGGCCCCGGGGGGGGGCTTCATTAACATTCAGTACTTC.

This clone turned up a few times. V is TRBV18 and J is TRBJ1-1; D unresolved. This CDR3 spans 14 amino acids. V lost 4 bases and J lost 1, with 10 bases in between. Germline lookup yields CDR1 KGHSH and CDR2 LQKENI. The CDR3 region has the DNA TGTGCCAGCTCACAAACGATACAGAACACTGAAGCTTTCTTT. Encoded protein: CASSQTIQNTEAFF.

The rearrangement joins TRBV7-9 to TRBJ2-1; 10 bases align to TRBD2. Germline V gives CDR1 SEHNR, CDR2 FQNEAQ (reference sequence). The junction had 6 bases not matched to a gene; V was cut back by 1 base and J by 6 bases. This CDR3 has 16 residues. The CDR3 region is CASSLGASGGFNEQFF. The CDR3 nucleotides read TGTGCCAGCAGCTTAGGTGCTAGCGGGGGTTTCAATGAGCAGTTCTTC.

V gene TRBV7-9 combines with J gene TRBJ2-1; 7 nucleotides align to TRBD1. This CDR3 has 15 residues. Germline V gene data show CDR1 as SEHNR and CDR2 as FQNEAQ (reference sequence). Unmatched junction bases numbered 10, after V lost 2 bases and J lost 9 bases. Here the CDR3 reads CASSLQGGPNSEQFF. DNA of the CDR3: TGTGCCAGCAGCTTACAAGGGGGCCCTAACTCTGAGCAGTTCTTC.

This chain connects TRBV16 to TRBJ2-7; possibly TRBD1 for D (6 bases). The CDR3 totals 14 residues. Germline lookup yields CDR1 KGHSY and CDR2 FQNENV. Trimming left V 1 base short and J 4 bases short, with 11 bases between. CDR3 in DNA: TGTGCCAGCAGCCAATGGAGTCAGGGGTACGAGCAGTACTTC. This gives the protein CASSQWSQGYEQYF. Looking up the rest from reference TRBV16 and TRBJ2-7 gives the full variable domain: GEEVAQTPKHLVRGEGQKAKLYCAPIKGHSYVFWYQQVLKNEFKFLISFQNENVFDETGMPKERFSAKCLPNSPCSLEIQATKLEDSAVYFCASSQWSQGYEQYFGPGTRLTVT.

The chain has TRBV19 and TRBJ1-2; the D is unclear. Deletions cut 0 bases from V and 8 bases from J, with 4 bases between. There are 11 residues in the CDR3. CDR1 LNHDA and CDR2 SQIVND come from the germline V gene (reference sequence). The DNA of the CDR3 is TGTGCCAGTAGTATAGAGGGCGGCTACACCTTC. Its protein is CASSIEGGYTF.

The genes are TRBV13 and TRBJ2-7, with D possibly being TRBD2 (6 bases). V lost 0 bases and J 6 bases, leaving 6 bases between the germline ends. Germline lookup yields CDR1 PRHDT and CDR2 FYEKMQ (reference sequence). The CDR3 totals 12 residues. The CDR3 DNA is TGTGCCAGCAGCTTAGGGGGGGGCGAGCAGTACTTC. It specifies CASSLGGGEQYF.

This chain connects TRBV29-1 to TRBJ1-2, with D possibly matching TRBD1 (5 bases). This CDR3 spans 13 amino acids. The germline V and J ends were trimmed by 7 bases and 2 bases, with 14 bases remaining between them. Germline CDR1 is SQVTM and CDR2 is ANQGSEA. The CDR3, as DNA: TGCAGCGCGGCGGGGCCCCAGAACTATGGCTACACCTTC. It specifies CSAAGPQNYGYTF.

This sequence joins TRBV5-5 and TRBJ1-5; maybe TRBD1 (6 bases). Per the germline V gene, CDR1 is SGHKS and CDR2 is YYEKEE (reference sequence). The CDR3 contains 13 residues. Trimming stripped 3 bases from V and 7 bases from J, with 11 bases between. The CDR3 nucleotides read TGTGCCAGCAGCTCAACAGGGAGACAGCCCCAGCATTTT. It translates to CASSSTGRQPQHF.

The chain links TRBV18 to TRBJ2-7; TRBD1 is a possible D gene (6 bases). Germline values: CDR1 KGHSH, CDR2 LQKENI. The CDR3 is made up of 16 amino acids. The V end was cut by 0 bases, the J end by 0 bases, with 12 bases between. CDR3 protein: CASSPPSTGSSYEQYF. The CDR3, as DNA: TGTGCCAGCTCACCACCGTCTACAGGGAGCTCCTACGAGCAGTACTTC.

The chain joins TRBV6-5 to TRBJ1-2, with TRBD1 matching over 11 bases. The CDR3 covers 14 residues. With V trimmed by 4 bases and J by 8 bases, 6 bases remained unmatched. The V gene's germline CDR1 is MNHEY and CDR2 SVGAGI. As DNA, the CDR3 is TGTGCCAGCAGTTTGGACAGGGGGCCGCGAGGCTACACCTTC. It encodes CASSLDRGPRGYTF.